These T cell receptor beta chains were read from a single sample in a study of blood T cell repertoires in COVID-19. Libraries were prepared by immunoSEQ multiplex PCR; TCRdb keeps only in-frame clonotypes and omits some of them. The top ten clones hold about 2.2% of a sample with around 300,000 clones, about nine tenths of them seen once. Sequencing was done on a sample of peripheral blood. The receptors were sampled from a woman under 40 with COVID-19, enrolled during active disease. Each CDR3 is given with its conserved first and last residue. Fields, in order: J gene, V gene, CDR3 protein.

TRBJ1-5	TRBV19	CASSIDGGVGQPQHF
TRBJ2-1	TRBV19	CASMASYNEQFF
TRBJ2-7	TRBV10-3	CAISELTPLRWTSGSSYEQYF
TRBJ1-1	TRBV28	CASSREGLKNTEAFF
TRBJ1-5	TRBV21-1	CASSKAPTGSNQPQHF
TRBJ2-1	TRBV5-1	CASSLYGARDSDYNEQFF
TRBJ2-7	TRBV19	CASSIDIGGDSTYEQYF
TRBJ1-4	TRBV30	CAWTRDREKLFF
TRBJ1-5	TRBV7-2	CASSLDLRGPQHF
TRBJ1-3	TRBV6-6	CASSPNQSGNTIYF
TRBJ1-1	TRBV14	CASSQGREGAFF
TRBJ2-3	TRBV21-1	CASSKEEGASTDTQYF
TRBJ2-7	TRBV18	CASSPDRYEQYF
TRBJ2-7	TRBV27	CAASEGVKIGEQYF
TRBJ2-7	TRBV7-7	CASSPGLAGVHEQYF
TRBJ1-4	TRBV19	CASSIGQGNNEKLFF
TRBJ2-5	TRBV5-1	CASSLSLAGGNQETQYF
TRBJ2-1	TRBV4-1	CASSQAFRAEQFF
TRBJ2-3	TRBV7-9	CASSLSRGATDTQYF
TRBJ1-6	TRBV7-9	CASSPPGYSPLHF
TRBJ2-3	TRBV4-1	CASRPLAGDTDTQYF
TRBJ1-1	TRBV29-1	CSVDRAGGTEAFF
TRBJ1-3	TRBV15	CATSRDTGAGNTIYF
TRBJ1-3	TRBV25-1	CASSDPWSSGNTIYF
TRBJ1-1	TRBV6-5	CASSYLWGGGNTEAFF
TRBJ1-3	TRBV19	CASSTGQPGNTIYF
TRBJ2-5	TRBV29-1	CSVAGVPQETQYF
TRBJ2-1	TRBV10-3	CAISESTPLTYNEQFF
TRBJ2-3	TRBV18	CASSPSGPTDTQYF
TRBJ1-2	TRBV19	CASSIVGDSRYYGYTF
TRBJ2-1	TRBV30	CASRRTSGSADEQFF
TRBJ2-1	TRBV19	CASSWRQGYNEQFF
TRBJ1-1	TRBV5-4	CASSSSRGNTEAFF
TRBJ1-2	TRBV3-1/TRBV3-2	CASSQGTYDRVYGYTF
TRBJ2-1	TRBV18	CASSGLPGQTYNEQFF
TRBJ2-2	TRBV5-1	CASSLTGGMNTGELFF
TRBJ2-3	TRBV5-6	CASSLLTGGPTDTQYF
TRBJ2-7	TRBV14	CASSQDLVIGGHYEQYF
TRBJ1-4	TRBV5-8	CASSLDGTGGRSEKLFF
TRBJ1-6	TRBV5-4	CASSRIRTGSIGSPLHF
TRBJ2-1	TRBV15	CATSRDRAREGRGQFF
TRBJ1-2	TRBV4-2	CASSQDQQTVGYTF
TRBJ1-4	TRBV2	CASSEGTQIQKLFF
TRBJ2-2	TRBV9	CASSALSGTSGSWPGELFF
TRBJ2-2	TRBV4-1	CASSQDERTAIDGTGELFF
TRBJ1-1	TRBV10-3	CASRDSGMNTEAFF
TRBJ1-6	TRBV23-1	CASTRDRENPPLHF
TRBJ2-7	TRBV4-1	CASSGLADEQYF
TRBJ2-5	TRBV12-3/TRBV12-4	CASSMGTEETQYF